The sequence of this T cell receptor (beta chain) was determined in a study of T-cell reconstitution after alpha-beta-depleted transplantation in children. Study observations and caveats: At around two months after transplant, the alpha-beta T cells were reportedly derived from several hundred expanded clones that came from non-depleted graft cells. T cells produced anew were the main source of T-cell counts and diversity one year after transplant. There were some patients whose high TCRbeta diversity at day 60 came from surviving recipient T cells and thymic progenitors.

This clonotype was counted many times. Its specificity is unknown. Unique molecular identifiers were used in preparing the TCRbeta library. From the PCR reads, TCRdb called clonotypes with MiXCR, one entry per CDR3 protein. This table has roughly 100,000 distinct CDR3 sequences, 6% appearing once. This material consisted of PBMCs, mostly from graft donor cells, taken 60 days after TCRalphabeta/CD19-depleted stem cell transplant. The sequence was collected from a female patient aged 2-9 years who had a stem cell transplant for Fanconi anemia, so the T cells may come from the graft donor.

The CDR3 sequence is CASSSRDTQYF. For the CDR3, the DNA is TGTGCCAGCAGTTCAAGGGATACGCAGTATTTT. V is TRBV27 and J is TRBJ2-3; D unresolved. Germline V CDR1 and CDR2: MNHEY, SMNVEV (reference sequence). V lost 4 bases, J lost 6 bases, and 5 bases lay in between. The CDR3 is 11 residues long.